Listed below are T cell receptor beta chains from one sample, sequenced in a study of T cell repertoires in cytomegalovirus infection. TCRdb re-called the reads with MiXCR, one entry per CDR3 protein. The sample yields 400,000 to 550,000 distinct CDR3 sequences, 11% seen once. Sequences were obtained from PBMCs. These receptors came from a human donor in good health (CMV status not recorded). Some clones in this sample may be carry-over from other donors' samples. CDR3s include the opening cysteine and the closing phenylalanine or tryptophan. A D gene is named only where the DNA matches it firmly. Only part of the rows carry a size: once, few, many, or a class if the clone is expanded.

V gene	CDR3 length	J gene	clone size	D gene	CDR3 protein	CDR3 DNA
TRBV11-2	15	TRBJ1-6	few	TRBD1	CASSLRGTGSSPLHF	TGTGCCAGCAGCTTGCGAGGGACAGGGAGCTCACCCCTCCACTTT
TRBV7-3	12	TRBJ2-1	many	-	CASSIQGNEQFF	TGTGCCAGCAGCATTCAGGGGAATGAGCAGTTCTTC
TRBV12-3/TRBV12-4	14	TRBJ2-7	-	-	CASSSQGTGYEQYF	TGTGCCAGCAGTTCACAGGGAACTGGCTACGAGCAGTACTTC
TRBV2	15	TRBJ2-7	many	-	CASSKGQIPLYEQYF	TGTGCCAGCAGCAAAGGACAGATCCCGTTATACGAGCAGTACTTC
TRBV5-5	16	TRBJ1-5	many	-	CASSLRPDGSNQPQHF	TGTGCCAGCAGCTTACGACCCGACGGTAGCAATCAGCCCCAGCATTTT
TRBV7-3	17	TRBJ2-2	many	TRBD1	CASSLSPTGANTGELFF	TGTGCCAGCAGCTTATCCCCGACAGGGGCGAACACCGGGGAGCTGTTTTTT
TRBV18	13	TRBJ2-1	many	-	CASSPSSSPPGVF	TGTGCCAGCTCACCCAGCTCGTCACCCCCTGGGGTCTTC
TRBV15	17	TRBJ2-2	-	TRBD2	CATSRGMGLAGVAELFF	TGTGCCACCAGCAGGGGAATGGGGCTAGCGGGAGTGGCGGAGCTGTTTTTT
TRBV10-3	12	TRBJ1-2	many	TRBD1	CAMGQGDYGYTF	TGTGCCATGGGACAGGGGGACTATGGCTACACCTTC
TRBV10-3	14	TRBJ1-6	many	-	CAISEVGEDSPLHF	TGTGCCATCAGTGAGGTGGGGGAGGATTCACCCCTCCACTTT
TRBV7-2	16	TRBJ2-3	many	TRBD2	CASSSGLAGAGDTQYF	TGTGCCAGCAGCTCCGGACTAGCGGGAGCGGGGGATACGCAGTATTTT
TRBV12-3/TRBV12-4	14	TRBJ2-2	many	-	CASTTRQKSGELFF	TGTGCCAGCACTACTCGTCAGAAATCGGGGGAGCTGTTTTTT
TRBV5-6	14	TRBJ2-3	many	TRBD1	CASSQTGTGYTQYF	TGTGCCAGCAGTCAGACCGGGACAGGCTATACGCAGTATTTT
TRBV24-1	18	TRBJ2-1	many	TRBD1	CATSDLPKGTGWGNEQFF	TGTGCCACCAGTGATTTGCCCAAGGGGACAGGGTGGGGCAATGAGCAGTTCTTC
TRBV7-2	15	TRBJ2-6	many	-	CASSAQYSGANVLTF	TGTGCCAGCAGCGCACAGTACTCTGGGGCCAACGTCCTGACTTTC
TRBV7-2	14	TRBJ2-1	many	-	CASSQNLFLNEQFF	TGTGCCAGCAGCCAGAACTTGTTCTTAAATGAGCAGTTCTTC